These 22 T cell receptor beta chains were all obtained from the same sample, sequenced in a study of T cell responses to AZD1222 COVID-19 vaccine. Produced via immunoSEQ multiplex PCR; TCRdb's table is partial and in-frame only. Here the sample spans 35,000 to 50,000 clones, around 80% being singletons. The sequenced sample was peripheral blood, obtained 28 days after the second dose of the MenACWY control vaccine. These TCRs come from an adult who received the MenACWY meningococcal vaccine as a control.

This rearrangement joins TRBV4-1 to TRBJ1-5; no definite D call. The CDR3 covers 15 residues. V lost 1 base and J 4 bases, leaving 11 bases between the germline ends. Looked up from germline, CDR1 is MGHRA and CDR2 is YSYEKL. The CDR3: CASSQAGRINQPQHF. In DNA form, the CDR3 reads TGCGCCAGCAGCCAAGCGGGAAGAATAAATCAGCCCCAGCATTTT.

The chain employs TRBV28 and TRBJ2-7; D may be TRBD1 (6 bases). V shed 4 bases and J shed 0 bases, with 19 bases lying between them. The CDR3 is made up of 17 amino acids. Looked up from germline, CDR1 is MDHEN and CDR2 is SYDVKM. CDR3 sequence reads: CASSSTWDTWSSYEQYF. CDR3 in DNA: TGTGCCAGCAGTTCGACGTGGGACACCTGGAGCTCCTACGAGCAGTACTTC.

This sequence joins TRBV5-1 and TRBJ2-1; the D is unclear. The CDR3 length is 13 residues. Germline V gene lookup returns CDR1 SGHRS and CDR2 YFSETQ. V lost 2 bases and J lost 8, with 11 bases in between. The DNA of the CDR3 is TGCGCCAGCAGCTTTGGTTCTGAGTATGAGCAGTTCTTC. This encodes CASSFGSEYEQFF.

This rearrangement joins TRBV7-8 to TRBJ1-1; D is undetermined. The CDR3 is made up of 14 amino acids. Germline V gives CDR1 SGHVS, CDR2 FQNEAQ. Deletions cut 1 base from V and 5 bases from J, with 11 bases between. The CDR3 region is CASSLGEIQTEAFF. In DNA, the CDR3 is TGTGCCAGCAGCTTAGGAGAAATCCAAACTGAAGCTTTCTTT.

The chain links TRBV10-1 to TRBJ1-5, with D unresolved. CDR1 is WNHNN, CDR2 SYGVQD, per germline (reference sequence). The V and J ends lost 4 bases and 4 bases respectively, with 8 bases between them. This CDR3 has 13 residues. In DNA, the CDR3 is TGCGCCAGCAGTGCGGCTTATAATCAGCCCCAGCATTTT. Protein: CASSAAYNQPQHF.

This clone was seen only a few times. The chain uses TRBV4-1 and TRBJ2-3; TRBD2 matches 14 bases. This CDR3 spans 17 amino acids. Trimming removed 2 bases from V and 1 base from J; junction bases left unmatched: 2. Germline V gene data show CDR1 as MGHRA and CDR2 as YSYEKL. Here the CDR3 reads CASSQKGLAGGTDTQYF. In DNA, the CDR3 is TGCGCCAGCAGCCAAAAGGGACTAGCGGGGGGCACAGATACGCAGTATTTT.

The CDR3 coding sequence is TGTGCCAGTAGTAAGAGGAGCAACGAGCCGTATGGCTACACCTTC. It specifies CASSKRSNEPYGYTF. The rearrangement joins TRBV19 to TRBJ1-2; D not certain. Trimming left V 4 bases short and J 5 bases short, with 17 bases between. The germline gives CDR1 LNHDA, CDR2 SQIVND (reference sequence). This CDR3 is 15 amino acids long.

The gene calls are TRBV6-5 and TRBJ2-5, with D possibly being TRBD1 (5 bases). V gave up 2 bases and J gave up 3 bases, with 10 bases separating them. The length of the CDR3 is 14 residues. Germline lookup yields CDR1 MNHEY and CDR2 SVGAGI. As DNA, the CDR3 is TGTGCCAGCAGTTACCAGGGTCTGGAAGAGACCCAGTACTTC. This gives the protein CASSYQGLEETQYF.

The chain has TRBV24-1 and TRBJ2-1; the match to TRBD1 covers 8 bases. CDR3 length: 16 amino acids. V dropped 4 bases and J dropped 5; count of bases not matched to a gene: 9. Germline assignment: CDR1 KGHDR and CDR2 SFDVKD. DNA for the CDR3: TGTGCCACCAGTGACCCCGGACAGGGCCAGAACAATGAGCAGTTCTTC. Translating gives CATSDPGQGQNNEQFF.

This sequence joins TRBV11-2 and TRBJ2-2; D is undetermined. CDR1 and CDR2 (germline): SGHAT, FQNNGV. The CDR3 covers 14 residues. V was pared by 0 bases and J by 3 bases, with 5 bases between. DNA of the CDR3: TGTGCCAGCAGCTTAGAGAGGCACACCGGGGAGCTGTTTTTT. Amino acids: CASSLERHTGELFF.

The J gene is TRBJ2-3, the V gene TRBV14; D unresolved. The CDR3 runs to 16 residues. Germline loops: CDR1 SGHDN, CDR2 FVKESK. V lost 4 bases and J 0 bases, leaving 14 bases between the germline ends. DNA of the CDR3: TGTGCCAGCAGCCCCTGGTCAGTGCCTAGCACAGATACGCAGTATTTT. Amino acids: CASSPWSVPSTDTQYF.

The rearrangement joins TRBV4-2 to TRBJ2-2; a possible D gene is TRBD2 (6 bases). V was clipped by 0 bases and J by 2 bases, with 10 bases between them. Looked up from germline, CDR1 is LGHNA and CDR2 is YNFKEQ. The length of the CDR3 is 16 residues. The CDR3 is CASSQETSSNTGELFF. DNA of the CDR3: TGTGCCAGCAGCCAAGAAACTAGCTCTAACACCGGGGAGCTGTTTTTT.

The gene calls are TRBV4-2 and TRBJ1-5; D call uncertain. The length of the CDR3 is 13 residues. The V end was cut by 4 bases, the J end by 7 bases, with 11 bases between. Germline V gene sequence: CDR1 LGHNA, CDR2 YNFKEQ. The CDR3, as DNA: TGTGCCAGCAGCCCGGAGGGTAGACAGCCCCAGCATTTT. This translates into CASSPEGRQPQHF.

The V call is TRBV11-2, the J call TRBJ1-4; D is unresolved. Between the trimmed V and J ends, which lost 5 bases and 2 bases, there was a span of 18 bases. In germline, CDR1 is SGHAT, CDR2 FQNNGV. The CDR3 sequence is 17 residues long. The CDR3: CASSDDDTGVTNEKLFF. As DNA, the CDR3 is TGTGCCAGCAGCGACGACGATACGGGCGTGACTAATGAAAAACTGTTTTTT.

The chain is built from TRBV25-1 and TRBJ1-1, with D perhaps TRBD1 (6 bases). With 4 bases removed from V and 4 bases from J, the gap between germline ends came to 16 bases. Germline V gene sequence: CDR1 MGHDK, CDR2 SYGVNS. The CDR3 length is 15 residues. In DNA form, the CDR3 reads TGTGCCAGCAGTGTGACAGGCCGCTGGGCCACTGAAGCTTTCTTT. Its protein is CASSVTGRWATEAFF.

The chain employs TRBV23-1 and TRBJ2-7; 7 positions match TRBD1. TRBV23-1 has ORF status, its function being uncertain. V trimming: 0 bases; J trimming: 2 bases; junction bases outside the gene matches: 10. The CDR3 has 17 residues. In nucleotides, the CDR3 is TGCGCCAGCAGTCAATCCTCTGGACCCGGGACAGCCTACGAGCAGTACTTC. It yields the protein CASSQSSGPGTAYEQYF.

The chain joins TRBV19 to TRBJ1-1; D call uncertain. There are 13 residues in the CDR3. V lost 6 bases to trimming and J lost 0 bases, with 8 bases between them. Germline values: CDR1 LNHDA, CDR2 SQIVND (reference sequence). Here the CDR3 DNA reads TGTGCCAGTAGGGAGGGATTGAACACTGAAGCTTTCTTT. This gives the protein CASREGLNTEAFF.

The chain uses TRBV6-5 and TRBJ2-4; TRBD1 agrees at 7 bases. CDR1 is MNHEY and CDR2 is SVGAGI in the germline V gene. The CDR3 covers 14 residues. The V gene end was trimmed by 6 bases and the J gene end by 7 bases; junction bases not matched to a gene: 9. The CDR3 region is CASSQLKTGNIQYF. For the CDR3, the DNA is TGTGCCAGCAGCCAATTGAAGACAGGGAACATTCAGTACTTC.

The chain links TRBV11-2 to TRBJ1-5, with D tentatively TRBD1 (5 bases). CDR1 and CDR2 from the germline V gene are SGHAT and FQNNGV. V dropped 1 base and J dropped 6 bases, with 13 bases sitting between them. The CDR3 extends over 15 amino acids. CDR3 coding DNA: TGTGCCAGCAGCTTAGGGGGGGGTGGACGTCAGCCCCAGCATTTT. This codes for CASSLGGGGRQPQHF. The full variable domain, its missing parts supplied by reference TRBV11-2 and TRBJ1-5, is EAGVAQSPRYKIIEKRQSVAFWCNPISGHATLYWYQQILGQGPKLLIQFQNNGVVDDSQLPKDRFSAERLKGVDSTLKIQPAKLEDSAVYLCASSLGGGGRQPQHFGDGTRLSIL.

The V call is TRBV7-9, the J call TRBJ1-2, with D unresolved. Between the trimmed V and J ends, which lost 2 bases and 6 bases, there was a span of 13 bases. Looked up from germline, CDR1 is SEHNR and CDR2 is FQNEAQ (reference sequence). The CDR3 is made up of 14 amino acids. The CDR3 spells CASSLRGEGHGYTF. In DNA form, the CDR3 reads TGTGCCAGCAGCTTACGCGGGGAAGGTCATGGCTACACCTTC.

The chain combines TRBV6-5 with TRBJ2-1; 8 bases are shared with TRBD2. In germline, CDR1 is MNHEY, CDR2 SVGAGI. The CDR3 runs to 15 residues. After removal of 6 bases from V and 5 bases from J, the junction contained 9 bases not matched to a gene. The CDR3 sequence: CASSGIGLAHNEQFF. As DNA, the CDR3 is TGTGCCAGCAGCGGAATCGGACTAGCCCACAATGAGCAGTTCTTC.

This chain uses TRBV24-1 with TRBJ2-1; unclear D gene. V lost 4 bases to trimming and J lost 5 bases, with 8 bases between them. Germline CDR1 and CDR2: KGHDR and SFDVKD. This CDR3 spans 13 amino acids. CDR3 loop: CATSDRLNNEQFF. CDR3 bases: TGTGCCACCAGTGACCGACTTAACAATGAGCAGTTCTTC.